The source of this T cell receptor beta chain is a study of human T cells and chemical hapten exposure. Overall study context: While the roughly 25-week study was under way, patients received diphenylcyclopropenone on the scalp every week. The study's findings and limits: Because they had alopecia, donors may respond immunologically unlike healthy people.

TCRdb passed the RACE reads through MiXCR, listing each CDR3 protein once. The sample gives roughly 120,000 distinct CDR3 sequences, roughly 13% of which show up once; 0.8% to 1% is in the top ten. About this clonotype: Its target is not known.

Time point defined: patch test 1, 2 weeks after DPC sensitization. Treatment: therapeutic diphenylcyclopropenone sensitization with weekly scalp DPC. The receptor was isolated from a young man with alopecia areata. Some clones in this sample may be carry-over from other donors' samples. Sequenced here: whole blood, sampled in connection with sensitization to the hapten diphenylcyclopropenone (DPC).

This CDR3 reads CASTTSGTGNTEAFF. The CDR3 DNA reads TGTGCCAGCACCACCTCCGGGACAGGGAACACTGAAGCTTTCTTT. The V and J genes are TRBV6-2 or TRBV6-3 and TRBJ1-1; 8 nucleotides agree with TRBD1. J gave up 1 base and V 7 bases, and 8 bases lay outside the gene matches. CDR1 is MNHEY, CDR2 SVGEGT, per germline. This CDR3 is 15 amino acids long.